The 7 T cell receptor beta chains below were found in one sample sequenced in a study of blood T cell repertoires in COVID-19. TCRdb's copy holds only in-frame clones and misses some; the assay was immunoSEQ multiplex PCR. The table records more than 150,000 clones, around four fifths of them present only once. The sequenced material came from PBMCs or T cells enriched from blood (not recorded which). These receptors all stem from a woman between 50 and 59 years old who had recovered from COVID-19.

The J gene is TRBJ2-2, the V gene TRBV19; tentative D call: TRBD1 (6 bases). The CDR3 has 17 residues. Germline CDR1 and CDR2: LNHDA and SQIVND (reference sequence). V lost 5 bases and J 2 bases, leaving 18 bases between the germline ends. The CDR3 DNA follows: TGTGCCAGTAGTCTCGGACAGCGAAGCTCAAACACCGGGGAGCTGTTTTTT. It codes for CASSLGQRSSNTGELFF.

The chain has TRBV7-9 and TRBJ2-2; D is unclear. The CDR3 is 16 residues long. V lost 0 bases and J lost 2, with 10 bases in between. Germline V lookup: CDR1 SEHNR, CDR2 FQNEAQ (reference sequence). CDR3 residues: CASSLASSLNTGELFF. CDR3 nucleotide sequence: TGTGCCAGCAGCTTAGCCTCCTCTCTTAACACCGGGGAGCTGTTTTTT.

A remark on this clone: One junction end does not reproduce the germline sequence, and a read error may be involved. The rearrangement joins TRBV5-1 to TRBJ1-1; 7 nucleotides line up with TRBD1. CDR3 length: 13 amino acids. Germline V gene data show CDR1 as SGHRS and CDR2 as YFSETQ. CDR3 in DNA: TGCGCCAGCAGCCTGACAGGGAACCCTGAAGCTTTCTTT. Its protein is CASSLTGNPEAFF.

V usage is TRBV5-1 and J usage is TRBJ1-1, with D uncertain. CDR3 length equals 13 residues. V lost 0 bases and J 0 bases, leaving 3 bases between the germline ends. Per the germline V gene, CDR1 is SGHRS and CDR2 is YFSETQ. This CDR3 is CASSLVMNTEAFF. The CDR3, as DNA: TGCGCCAGCAGCTTGGTAATGAACACTGAAGCTTTCTTT.

The CDR3 reads CASSLEWSRANYGYTF. DNA of the CDR3: TGTGCCAGCAGTTTAGAATGGAGTAGAGCTAACTATGGCTACACCTTC. This chain uses TRBV28 with TRBJ1-2, with D unclear. V lost 2 bases to trimming and J lost 0 bases, with 13 bases between them. The CDR3 extends over 16 amino acids. Germline-derived CDR1 and CDR2 are MDHEN and SYDVKM.

In the case of this clone: Its ends do not fully match the called genes, so a read error is possible. The rearrangement uses TRBV18 and TRBJ2-5; no clear D gene. This CDR3 comprises 14 residues. The germline V gene encodes CDR1 KGHSH and CDR2 LQKENI. CDR3 coding DNA: TGTGTCAGCTCACCATACATAACCGAAGAGACCCAGTACTTC. The encoded protein is CVSSPYITEETQYF. The variable domain in full, completed from reference TRBV18 and TRBJ2-5, reads NAGVMQNPRHLVRRRGQEARLRCSPMKGHSHVYWYRQLPEEGLKFMVYLQKENIIDESGMPKERFSAEFPKEGPSILRIQQVVRGDSAAYFCVSSPYITEETQYFGPGTRLLVL.

The chain uses TRBV18 and TRBJ1-2, with 9 bases lining up with TRBD1. CDR3 length equals 15 residues. CDR1 KGHSH and CDR2 LQKENI come from the germline V gene. J was trimmed by 1 base and V by 3 bases; bases with no gene match: 3. The CDR3 spells CASSPGTGNNYGYTF. The CDR3 nucleotides read TGTGCCAGCTCACCCGGGACAGGGAATAACTATGGCTACACCTTC.